These T cell receptor beta chains were read from a single sample in a study of T cell repertoires in aging, cancer and after chemotherapy. TCRdb re-derived calls from the multiplex PCR reads in MiXCR, one entry per CDR3 protein. In the table there are about 1,900 distinct CDR3 sequences, roughly a third of which are singletons. Sequencing was carried out using blood. Every receptor here comes from a human donor with a blood cancer. Both conserved end residues are part of each CDR3. D genes are given only for firm matches. Clone size is stated in some rows and not others, as once, few, many or a class when expanded.

d_call	v_call	j_call	clone_size	cdr3_aa	cdr3_nt
NA	TRBV6-5	TRBJ2-7	NA	CASSRTELSSYEQYF	TGTGCCAGCAGTCGGACTGAGCTTAGCTCCTACGAGCAGTACTTC
NA	TRBV19	TRBJ2-7	NA	CASSISGSTIGEQYF	TGTGCCAGTAGTATTTCGGGTTCGACTATCGGCGAGCAGTACTTC
NA	TRBV19	TRBJ2-7	few	CASSIGRTYEQYF	TGTGCCAGTAGTATAGGCAGAACCTACGAGCAGTACTTC
NA	TRBV19	TRBJ2-7	few	CASSAGTAGLYEQYF	TGTGCCAGTAGTGCTGGGACAGCGGGTCTCTACGAGCAGTACTTC
TRBD2	TRBV13	TRBJ2-1	few	CASSPRTSGGASNEQFF	TGTGCCAGCAGCCCGCGGACTAGCGGGGGGGCCTCCAATGAGCAGTTCTTC
TRBD2	TRBV7-6	TRBJ2-3	few	CASSPRPGTSADTQYF	TGTGCCAGCAGCCCCCGGCCCGGGACTAGCGCAGATACGCAGTATTTT
NA	TRBV13	TRBJ2-7	medium-sized	CASSRLDTDEQYF	TGTGCCAGCAGCCGACTCGACACCGACGAGCAGTACTTC
NA	TRBV6-5	TRBJ1-5	few	CASSTQQGMYSNQPQHF	TGTGCCAGCAGTACCCAGCAGGGGATGTATAGCAATCAGCCCCAGCATTTT
TRBD1	TRBV5-4	TRBJ2-7	few	CASSQTGYEQYF	TGTGCCAGCAGCCAGACAGGGTACGAGCAGTACTTC
NA	TRBV6-6	TRBJ1-3	NA	CASSRDSGNTIYF	TGTGCCAGCAGTAGGGATTCTGGAAACACCATATATTTT
NA	TRBV27	TRBJ2-7	NA	CASSSTGEGHEQYF	TGTGCCAGCAGTTCGACAGGGGAGGGACACGAGCAGTACTTC
NA	TRBV5-1	TRBJ1-5	NA	CASSLGTVSNQPQHF	TGCGCCAGCAGCTTAGGCACCGTGAGCAATCAGCCCCAGCATTTT
TRBD2	TRBV19	TRBJ2-1	NA	CASNPGLAGGRVANNEQFF	TGTGCCAGTAATCCGGGACTAGCGGGGGGGCGGGTGGCCAACAATGAGCAGTTCTTC
TRBD1	TRBV19	TRBJ2-7	few	CASSIGGTGRHEQYF	TGTGCCAGTAGTATCGGTGGGACAGGGAGGCACGAGCAGTACTTC
NA	TRBV27	TRBJ2-7	few	CASSFGVSYEQYF	TGTGCCAGCAGCTTCGGGGTCTCCTACGAGCAGTACTTC
TRBD1	TRBV18	TRBJ2-2	NA	CASSLRDSGGELFF	TGTGCCAGCTCACTACGGGACAGTGGCGGGGAGCTGTTTTTT
TRBD2	TRBV6-5	TRBJ2-3	few	CASSYWGGRTDTQYF	TGTGCCAGCAGTTACTGGGGGGGACGCACAGATACGCAGTATTTT
NA	TRBV19	TRBJ2-1	few	CASNPRSAATYNEQFF	TGTGCCAGTAATCCCCGGTCGGCTGCGACATACAATGAGCAGTTCTTC
NA	TRBV15	TRBJ2-5	few	CATSIGGKETQYF	TGTGCCACCAGCATAGGGGGGAAAGAGACCCAGTACTTC
NA	TRBV6-1	TRBJ1-5	few	CASREIVGPNQPQHF	TGTGCCAGCAGGGAGATTGTAGGGCCCAATCAGCCCCAGCATTTT
TRBD1	TRBV19	TRBJ1-1	NA	CASSIKTGIGSAFF	TGTGCCAGTAGTATAAAGACAGGGATTGGGAGTGCTTTCTTT
NA	TRBV11-2	TRBJ1-4	NA	CASSSAFGVATNEKLFF	TGTGCCAGCAGCTCAGCCTTCGGGGTTGCAACTAATGAAAAACTGTTTTTT
NA	TRBV6-6	TRBJ1-3	NA	CASRSRQGRTGNTIYF	TGTGCCAGCAGAAGCCGGCAGGGGAGAACTGGAAACACCATATATTTT
TRBD2	TRBV5-6	TRBJ2-4	NA	CASSRETSLSAKNIQYF	TGTGCCAGCAGCCGCGAGACTAGCCTGTCGGCCAAAAACATTCAGTACTTC
TRBD1	TRBV6-1	TRBJ1-2	NA	CASIWTGAISYTF	TGTGCCAGCATCTGGACAGGGGCTATTAGCTACACCTTC
NA	TRBV11-2	TRBJ2-2	NA	CASSLESNTGELFF	TGTGCCAGCAGCTTAGAGTCTAACACCGGGGAGCTGTTTTTT
TRBD1	TRBV6-5	TRBJ2-7	few	CASRIRQGSSYEQYF	TGTGCCAGCAGAATTCGACAGGGTTCATCCTACGAGCAGTACTTC